The entry below gives a single T cell receptor (beta chain) sequence along with its context. Its antigen remains unidentified. These data belong to a study of Ad26.COV2.S vaccination and SARS-CoV-2 variants. General study findings and limits: Breadth of non-spike TCRs did not differ between vaccinees and placebo recipients. Using TCR breadth and depth analyses may have led to underestimated total T cell responses. Reported post-vaccination CD8+ and CD4+ T cell responses to spike showed substantial breadth.

TCRdb keeps only in-frame clones here, not all; method: immunoSEQ multiplex PCR. The table lists over 110,000 clones, around 86% of them singletons, with 5% in the top ten. The sequence derives from a human donor who had recovered from COVID-19. Sequenced material: peripheral blood, taken after recovery from COVID-19.

CDR3 nucleotide sequence: TGTGCCAGCAGCTCGACGGCCCAGGGGACCCCCGAGCAGTACTTC. Translating gives CASSSTAQGTPEQYF. The chain recombines TRBV5-4 with TRBJ2-7; TRBD1 is a possible D gene (6 bases). The germline gives CDR1 SGHNT, CDR2 YYREEE (reference sequence). Trimming took off 3 bases at V and 6 bases at J, with 19 bases between the two ends. The CDR3 runs 15 residues.